The TCR beta chain described here comes from a study of Graves' ophthalmopathy and Graves' hyperthyroidism. From germline, CDR1 is SGHAT and CDR2 FQNNGV. Trimming took off 2 bases at V and 7 bases at J, with 8 bases between the two ends. This CDR3 is 12 amino acids long. TCR beta CDR3 regions were amplified from RNA transcripts. An initial RT-PCR round employing HTBI primers preceded a second-round multiplex PCR. Using its own MiXCR run on the multiplex PCR reads, TCRdb lists one record per CDR3 protein. The data hold hundreds of thousands of distinct CDR3 sequences, with over 15% observed a single time. This clonotype has ten or more counts.

What was sequenced was peripheral blood. The chain recombines TRBV11-2 with TRBJ1-1, with a tentative D call TRBD1 (5 bases). The origin of this receptor is a woman aged 18-29 years with stable Graves' hyperthyroidism. This CDR3 is CASSLSQVEAFF. DNA of the CDR3: TGTGCCAGCAGCTTATCACAGGTTGAAGCTTTCTTT.